This entry lists 14 T cell receptor beta chains sequenced from one sample in a study of T-cell memory formation after mild COVID-19. One entry per CDR3 protein results from TCRdb running MiXCR on the 5' RACE reads. The data contain under 700,000 distinct CDR3 sequences, roughly 20% of them singletons. The sequenced sample consisted of PBMCs or a T cell subset sorted from them (not recorded which). These receptors were collected from an adult woman who had mild COVID-19 (a few samples of this study predate the infection). Cell type and time point are not known.

The chain employs TRBV29-1 and TRBJ1-2; 9 nucleotides align to TRBD1. The germline gives CDR1 SQVTM, CDR2 ANQGSEA. The V segment lost 7 bases and the J segment 7 bases; nucleotides outside the gene matches: 10. The length of the CDR3 is 13 residues. CDR3 in DNA: TGCAGCGCTCCGGGACAGGGAGTAGGTGGCTACACCTTC. Its translation: CSAPGQGVGGYTF.

V and J are TRBV19 and TRBJ2-6; perhaps TRBD1 as D (5 bases). There are 16 residues in the CDR3. Trimming stripped 5 bases from V and 1 base from J, with 12 bases between. Germline loops: CDR1 LNHDA, CDR2 SQIVND (reference sequence). The DNA of the CDR3 is TGTGCCAGTAGTGCAGGGCTCCAATCTGGGGCCAACGTCCTGACTTTC. It translates to CASSAGLQSGANVLTF.

This clonotype was seen a handful of times. This chain joins TRBV6-5 and TRBJ2-1, with 8 bases fitting TRBD2. The junction had 4 bases not matched to a gene; V was cut back by 2 bases and J by 7 bases. The germline gives CDR1 MNHEY, CDR2 SVGAGI. This CDR3 has 14 amino acids. CDR3 protein: CASSYPGGQNEQFF. CDR3 in DNA: TGTGCCAGCAGTTACCCGGGGGGGCAGAATGAGCAGTTCTTC.

The chain combines TRBV7-9 with TRBJ2-1, with 7 bases identical to TRBD2. CDR3 length equals 16 residues. Germline lookup yields CDR1 SEHNR and CDR2 FQNEAQ (reference sequence). V was pared by 4 bases and J by 2 bases, with 8 bases of the junction left unmatched. The CDR3 region is CASSSLASGPYNEQFF. CDR3 sequence (DNA): TGTGCCAGCAGCTCCCTGGCTAGCGGCCCCTACAATGAGCAGTTCTTC.

Only a few counts were recorded for this clonotype. This chain uses TRBV13 with TRBJ1-1; perhaps TRBD1 as D (5 bases). This CDR3 is built from 12 residues. Germline loops: CDR1 PRHDT, CDR2 FYEKMQ (reference sequence). Trimming cost V 5 bases and J 11 bases, with 15 bases left between them. The CDR3 nucleotides are TGTGCCAGCAGCGATAACGGGGCAAAGGCTTTCTTT. It translates to CASSDNGAKAFF.

This clonotype showed up just a few times. V usage is TRBV7-2 and J usage is TRBJ2-2; the match to TRBD2 covers 8 bases. V lost 3 bases and J lost 1; bases outside the gene matches: 7. CDR1 and CDR2 from the germline V gene are SGHTA and FQGNSA. This CDR3 has 17 amino acids. The CDR3 region is CASSFRLREGNTGELFF. The CDR3 region has the DNA TGTGCCAGCAGCTTTCGTTTACGGGAGGGGAACACCGGGGAGCTGTTTTTT.

The V gene is TRBV27, the J gene TRBJ1-1, with D maybe TRBD1 (5 bases). Per the germline V gene, CDR1 is MNHEY and CDR2 is SMNVEV (reference sequence). The V end lost 5 bases, the J end lost 7 bases, and 11 bases lay between the germline ends. The CDR3 totals 12 residues. The CDR3 protein is CASSPRGREAFF. The CDR3 DNA sequence: TGTGCCAGCAGTCCCCGGGGCCGTGAAGCTTTCTTT.

This clonotype was counted a few times. The chain joins TRBV7-9 to TRBJ2-1; D not resolved. Trimming removed 5 bases from V and 5 bases from J, with 7 bases in between. The CDR3 spans 12 residues. Germline V lookup: CDR1 SEHNR, CDR2 FQNEAQ (reference sequence). CDR3 sequence: CASSPLDNEQFF. CDR3 sequence (DNA): TGTGCCAGCAGCCCGCTGGACAATGAGCAGTTCTTC.

This clonotype showed up just a few times. The V and J genes are TRBV30 and TRBJ2-1; D is uncertain. V was trimmed by 4 bases and J by 4 bases, leaving 8 bases between them. The CDR3 contains 12 residues. Looked up from germline, CDR1 is GTSNPN and CDR2 is SVGIG (reference sequence). The CDR3 loop reads CAWTLGYNEQFF. CDR3 coding DNA: TGTGCCTGGACTCTGGGGTACAATGAGCAGTTCTTC. The entire variable domain, with the rest obtained from reference TRBV30 and TRBJ2-1, is as follows: SQTIHQWPATLVQPVGSPLSLECTVEGTSNPNLYWYRQAAGRGLQLLFYSVGIGQISSEVPQNLSASRPQDRQFILSSKKLLLSDSGFYLCAWTLGYNEQFFGPGTRLTVL.

This chain joins TRBV7-9 and TRBJ2-7, with TRBD1 matching over 8 bases. Germline V gene sequence: CDR1 SEHNR, CDR2 FQNEAQ (reference sequence). The CDR3 sequence is 15 residues long. After removal of 2 bases from V and 0 bases from J, the junction contained 3 bases not matched to a gene. Written as DNA, the CDR3 is TGTGCCAGCAGCTTACAGGACAGGGCCTCCTACGAGCAGTACTTC. Protein product: CASSLQDRASYEQYF.

The chain recombines TRBV14 with TRBJ1-6; the D is unclear. Germline assignment: CDR1 SGHDN and CDR2 FVKESK. Trimming removed 4 bases at V and 5 bases at J, with 9 bases between. The CDR3 length is 14 residues. CDR3 protein: CASSPATHNSPLHF. In DNA, the CDR3 is TGTGCCAGCAGCCCCGCCACACATAATTCACCCCTCCACTTT. Using reference TRBV14 and TRBJ1-6 for the parts outside the CDR3, the full variable domain is EAGVTQFPSHSVIEKGQTVTLRCDPISGHDNLYWYRRVMGKEIKFLLHFVKESKQDESGMPNNRFLAERTGGTYSTLKVQPAELEDSGVYFCASSPATHNSPLHFGNGTRLTVT.

The genes are TRBV5-1 and TRBJ1-4; 7 nucleotides align to TRBD1. Germline V gives CDR1 SGHRS, CDR2 YFSETQ. Unmatched junction bases numbered 7, after V lost 4 bases and J lost 7 bases. The CDR3 spans 14 residues. Written as DNA, the CDR3 is TGCGCCAGCAGCCCGGACAGGTCCGCTGAAAAACTGTTTTTT. Translating gives CASSPDRSAEKLFF.

There are many counts of this clonotype. The chain carries TRBV5-1 and TRBJ2-1; D is perhaps TRBD2 (5 bases). Trimming left V 0 bases short and J 0 bases short, with 7 bases between. CDR1 and CDR2 (germline): SGHRS, YFSETQ. The CDR3 spans 15 residues. The DNA of the CDR3 is TGCGCCAGCAGCTTGGTGGGGAGCTCCTACAATGAGCAGTTCTTC. Translated, it gives CASSLVGSSYNEQFF. The variable domain in full, completed from reference TRBV5-1 and TRBJ2-1, reads KAGVTQTPRYLIKTRGQQVTLSCSPISGHRSVSWYQQTPGQGLQFLFEYFSETQRNKGNFPGRFSGRQFSNSRSEMNVSTLELGDSALYLCASSLVGSSYNEQFFGPGTRLTVL.

A few counts support this clonotype. J is TRBJ1-1 and V is TRBV4-1; 7 bases line up with TRBD1. Trimming cost V 2 bases and J 1 base; bases outside gene matches: 7. Per the germline V gene, CDR1 is MGHRA and CDR2 is YSYEKL. The CDR3 consists of 16 residues. The CDR3 bases are TGCGCCAGCAGCCAACCTGTGACAGGGAGGAACACTGAAGCTTTCTTT. This sequence encodes CASSQPVTGRNTEAFF.